Listed here are 22 T cell receptor beta chains from one sample, sequenced in a study of blood T cell repertoires in COVID-19. Sequencing used immunoSEQ multiplex PCR; TCRdb keeps in-frame clones, though not all of them. Among roughly 180,000 clones listed, 70% to 90% were seen once. The sequenced sample consisted of peripheral blood. Every receptor here comes from a woman in her fifties or sixties with COVID-19, enrolled during active disease.

V gene TRBV19 combines with J gene TRBJ1-5; D gene ambiguous. Trimming cost V 3 bases and J 3 bases, with 12 bases left between them. The CDR3 runs 15 residues. The germline V gene has CDR1 LNHDA and CDR2 SQIVND (reference sequence). The CDR3 sequence is CASSMPQIVNQPQHF. CDR3 coding DNA: TGTGCCAGTAGTATGCCCCAGATCGTCAATCAGCCCCAGCATTTT.

The chain links TRBV6-5 to TRBJ1-6; 9 nucleotides align to TRBD1. Trimming removed 4 bases from V and 7 bases from J; junction bases left unmatched: 8. The CDR3 runs 16 residues. Germline CDR1 is MNHEY and CDR2 is SVGAGI. Written as DNA, the CDR3 is TGTGCCAGCAGTTCCGAGGACAGGGGCCGAAATTCACCCCTCCACTTT. Translated, it gives CASSSEDRGRNSPLHF.

The chain joins TRBV6-2 or TRBV6-3 to TRBJ2-7; 9 nucleotides line up with TRBD1. Germline-derived CDR1 and CDR2 are MNHEY and SVGEGT. The CDR3 runs 15 residues. The ends lost 2 bases at V and 7 bases at J; junction bases unmatched: 9. CDR3 nucleotides: TGTGCCAGCAGTTACCCAACCGGGACAGGGAGAGAGCAGTACTTC. Protein: CASSYPTGTGREQYF.

This clone was observed many times. The sample has other DNA sequences that encode this CDR3 too. The rearrangement joins TRBV19 to TRBJ2-7; TRBD1 matches at 9 bases. V shed 0 bases and J 6 bases; nucleotides not matched to a gene: 3. This CDR3 has 14 amino acids. Germline V gene sequence: CDR1 LNHDA, CDR2 SQIVND (reference sequence). CDR3 region: CASSIEDRGTEQYF. DNA for the CDR3: TGTGCCAGTAGTATAGAGGACAGGGGAACCGAGCAGTACTTC.

The chain has TRBV6-5 and TRBJ2-2; maybe TRBD1 (6 bases). Trimming left V 5 bases short and J 4 bases short, with 11 bases between. The CDR3 is 14 residues long. Per the germline V gene, CDR1 is MNHEY and CDR2 is SVGAGI. DNA of the CDR3: TGTGCCAGCAGTCTGACAGGAATCACCGGGGAGCTGTTTTTT. Translation: CASSLTGITGELFF.

This clone was observed a single time. The chain employs TRBV6-5 and TRBJ1-1, with 8 bases that match TRBD1. CDR3 length equals 15 residues. CDR1 and CDR2 from the germline V gene are MNHEY and SVGAGI. V was clipped by 6 bases and J by 1 base; unmatched bases: 7. The CDR3: CASRADRVPNTEAFF. The CDR3 region has the DNA TGTGCCAGCAGAGCGGACAGGGTGCCGAACACTGAAGCTTTCTTT.

The V gene is TRBV7-9, the J gene TRBJ1-1, with 10 nucleotides matching TRBD1. V lost 3 bases and J lost 4; bases outside the gene matches: 2. CDR3 length equals 14 residues. Germline lookup yields CDR1 SEHNR and CDR2 FQNEAQ (reference sequence). The CDR3 nucleotides are TGTGCCAGCAGCTTGGGACAGGGGTCCACTGAAGCTTTCTTT. It encodes CASSLGQGSTEAFF.

This chain joins TRBV29-1 and TRBJ2-7; 8 bases line up with TRBD2. This CDR3 contains 14 residues. CDR1 and CDR2 from the germline V gene are SQVTM and ANQGSEA. V lost 5 bases and J lost 1; bases outside the gene matches: 7. The DNA for the CDR3 is TGCAGCGTTTCCTCTGGCGGGGGGTCCTACGAGCAGTACTTC. Encoded protein: CSVSSGGGSYEQYF.

The genes are TRBV30 and TRBJ1-6; D might be TRBD1 (6 bases). The germline gives CDR1 GTSNPN, CDR2 SVGIG (reference sequence). V was cut by 0 bases and J by 5 bases, with 8 bases left in between. There are 14 residues in the CDR3. This chain's CDR3 is CAWSVPGDNSPLHF. The CDR3 coding sequence is TGTGCCTGGAGTGTACCAGGGGATAATTCACCCCTCCACTTT.

This chain joins TRBV6-5 and TRBJ2-1, with 7 nucleotides matching TRBD2. This CDR3 is built from 16 residues. Trimming at V came to 2 bases and at J to 9 bases, leaving 13 bases not matched to a gene. Germline loops: CDR1 MNHEY, CDR2 SVGAGI. The CDR3 DNA follows: TGTGCCAGCAGTTACGGGCGGGGGAGCTTCACGGGTGAGCAGTTCTTC. It yields the protein CASSYGRGSFTGEQFF.

This clone came up a few times. This rearrangement joins TRBV5-4 to TRBJ1-2; 11 bases are a match to TRBD1. Germline V lookup: CDR1 SGHNT, CDR2 YYREEE (reference sequence). Trimming removed 4 bases from V and 7 bases from J; junction bases left unmatched: 9. The length of the CDR3 is 15 residues. In nucleotides, the CDR3 is TGTGCCAGCAGCAAGGGAACCGGGACAGGGGGTGGCTACACCTTC. Amino acids: CASSKGTGTGGGYTF.

This chain connects TRBV5-3 to TRBJ1-3, with D hard to call. TRBV5-3 is recorded as an ORF, its role being uncertain. The CDR3 is 13 residues long. V lost 4 bases and J 4 bases, leaving 9 bases between the germline ends. The DNA for the CDR3 is TGTGCCAGAAGCATCCCTCTAGGAAACACCATATATTTT. This codes for CARSIPLGNTIYF.

The J gene is TRBJ2-7, the V gene TRBV6-2 or TRBV6-3, with 11 positions matching TRBD2. Germline assignment: CDR1 MNHEY and CDR2 SVGEGT. V gave up 6 bases and J gave up 2 bases; unmatched junction bases: 6. This CDR3 has 15 amino acids. The DNA of the CDR3 is TGTGCCAGCAGACCTAGCGGGGGGTTTCCCTACGAGCAGTACTTC. Protein: CASRPSGGFPYEQYF.

The chain carries TRBV29-1 and TRBJ2-2; possible D gene TRBD1, 6 bases. Trimming cost V 5 bases and J 0 bases, with 10 bases left between them. CDR3 length equals 14 residues. Germline-derived CDR1 and CDR2 are SQVTM and ANQGSEA. This CDR3 is CSVLGQTNTGELFF. The CDR3 nucleotides are TGCAGCGTTTTAGGACAGACGAACACCGGGGAGCTGTTTTTT.

CDR3 loop: CAWAPGQGISPLHF. The CDR3 nucleotides are TGTGCCTGGGCCCCCGGACAGGGGATTTCACCCCTCCACTTT. The chain recombines TRBV30 with TRBJ1-6; 9 positions agree with TRBD1. Germline CDR1 and CDR2: GTSNPN and SVGIG (reference sequence). The V segment lost 5 bases and the J segment 9 bases; nucleotides outside the gene matches: 8. This CDR3 is built from 14 residues. Full variable domain (remainder filled in from reference TRBV30 and TRBJ1-6): SQTIHQWPATLVQPVGSPLSLECTVEGTSNPNLYWYRQAAGRGLQLLFYSVGIGQISSEVPQNLSASRPQDRQFILSSKKLLLSDSGFYLCAWAPGQGISPLHFGNGTRLTVT.

The chain couples TRBV7-9 to TRBJ1-5, with D maybe TRBD1 (5 bases). The germline V gene encodes CDR1 SEHNR and CDR2 FQNEAQ (reference sequence). CDR3 length: 16 residues. V lost 8 bases, J lost 2 bases, and 19 bases lay in between. CDR3 in amino acids: CASSLGDGRGNQPQHF. DNA of the CDR3: TGTGCCAGCTCCCTAGGGGATGGTCGGGGCAATCAGCCCCAGCATTTT.

J is TRBJ2-6 and V is TRBV7-9; D is possibly TRBD1 (7 bases). Germline V gene sequence: CDR1 SEHNR, CDR2 FQNEAQ (reference sequence). Trimming shortened V by 5 bases and J by 6 bases, and 14 bases separated the two germline ends. This CDR3 region has 15 residues. The CDR3 bases are TGTGCCAGCAGCACTCCCAGGGGGGAGGCCAACGTCCTGACTTTC. Protein product: CASSTPRGEANVLTF.

The rearrangement uses TRBV7-9 and TRBJ1-2; tentatively, D is TRBD1 (6 bases). The germline V gene has CDR1 SEHNR and CDR2 FQNEAQ (reference sequence). The CDR3 sequence is 16 residues long. Deletions cut 6 bases from V and 0 bases from J, with 17 bases between. CDR3 region: CASSPAAGAPNYGYTF. CDR3 coding DNA: TGTGCCAGCAGTCCAGCTGCGGGGGCGCCTAACTATGGCTACACCTTC.

The chain links TRBV5-1 to TRBJ2-3; TRBD2 aligns across 10 bases. The CDR3 is 15 amino acids. The V gene end was trimmed by 4 bases and the J gene end by 5 bases; junction bases not matched to a gene: 7. Germline-derived CDR1 and CDR2 are SGHRS and YFSETQ. The CDR3 is CASSPSGGAGDTQYF. CDR3 DNA: TGCGCCAGCAGCCCCAGCGGGGGGGCGGGAGATACGCAGTATTTT. The full variable domain, in which reference TRBV5-1 and TRBJ2-3 provide the parts outside the CDR3, is KAGVTQTPRYLIKTRGQQVTLSCSPISGHRSVSWYQQTPGQGLQFLFEYFSETQRNKGNFPGRFSGRQFSNSRSEMNVSTLELGDSALYLCASSPSGGAGDTQYFGPGTRLTVL.

The gene calls are TRBV29-1 and TRBJ1-4; D is ambiguous. From germline, CDR1 is SQVTM and CDR2 ANQGSEA. Trimming took 4 bases from V and 0 from J, leaving 12 bases between them. The CDR3 spans 15 residues. This CDR3 is CSVVPPGSTNEKLFF. The CDR3 nucleotides are TGCAGCGTTGTCCCCCCAGGCTCAACTAATGAAAAACTGTTTTTT.

The sample holds one count of this clone. The chain employs TRBV7-9 and TRBJ1-2; D remains ambiguous. This CDR3 has 15 residues. The germline V gene has CDR1 SEHNR and CDR2 FQNEAQ (reference sequence). V was clipped by 3 bases and J by 4 bases, with 15 bases between them. The CDR3 nucleotides are TGTGCCAGCAGCTTTTTAGGGAAAGAGGGCTATGGCTACACCTTC. Protein: CASSFLGKEGYGYTF.

The CDR3 bases are TGTGCCAGCCCTCGACTAGCGGGGGGGCTGTGGCACGGGGAGCTGTTTTTT. It codes for CASPRLAGGLWHGELFF. The rearrangement links TRBV2 to TRBJ2-2, with 14 bases lining up with TRBD2. This CDR3 is built from 17 residues. Germline CDR1 and CDR2: SNHLY and FYNNEI. V dropped 8 bases and J dropped 7; count of bases not matched to a gene: 12.